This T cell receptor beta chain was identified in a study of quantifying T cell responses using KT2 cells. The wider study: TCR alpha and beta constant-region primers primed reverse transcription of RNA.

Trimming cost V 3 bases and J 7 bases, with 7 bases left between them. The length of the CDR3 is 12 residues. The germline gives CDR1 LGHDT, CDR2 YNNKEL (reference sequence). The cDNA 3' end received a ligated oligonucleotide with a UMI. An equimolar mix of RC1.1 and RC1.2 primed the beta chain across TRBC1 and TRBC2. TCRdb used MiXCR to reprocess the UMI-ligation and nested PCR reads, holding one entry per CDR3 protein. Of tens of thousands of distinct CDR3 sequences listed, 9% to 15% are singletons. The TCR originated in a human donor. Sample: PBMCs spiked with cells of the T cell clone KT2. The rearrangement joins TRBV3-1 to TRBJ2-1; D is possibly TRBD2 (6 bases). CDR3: CASSHLANEQFF. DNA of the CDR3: TGTGCCAGCAGCCATCTAGCGAATGAGCAGTTCTTC.